This record concerns one TCR beta chain sequence. Germline CDR1 reads SGHTA; CDR2 reads FQGNSA. The CDR3 loop spans 14 amino acids. V lost 0 bases, J lost 5 bases, and 3 bases stayed unmatched. With random hexamers, reverse transcription was performed on roughly 0.5 to 1 ug of RNA. TCRdb analysed the immunoSEQ multiplex PCR reads with MiXCR anew, one entry per CDR3 protein. The sample holds roughly 200,000 distinct CDR3 sequences, 95% seen once. The data were taken from a study of CD8 T cells in Susac syndrome. The multiple sclerosis control cohort comprised treatment-naive individuals presenting with stable or active relapsing-remitting disease.

The sequenced sample consisted of CD4+ T cells from PBMCs. This clonotype was obtained from a human donor with multiple sclerosis. The chain has TRBV7-2 and TRBJ1-1; TRBD1 aligns across 7 bases. The CDR3 DNA sequence: TGTGCCAGCAGCTTAGCGACAGGGCAAACTGAAGCTTTCTTT. This gives the protein CASSLATGQTEAFF.